This T cell receptor (beta chain) was observed in a study of circulating and synovial CD4+ cells in juvenile arthritis. Study conclusions and caveats: Traditional Vbeta family usage analysis missed the pathogenic-like versus bulk difference.

TCRdb's copy holds only in-frame clones and misses some; the assay was immunoSEQ multiplex PCR. The sample contains tens of thousands of clones, 85% to 95% of which appear only once. As for this clone: Its target is unknown.

Germline loops: CDR1 MDHEN, CDR2 SYDVKM. Trimming shortened V by 5 bases and J by 5 bases, and 16 bases separated the two germline ends. CDR3 length: 14 residues. Sample: CD4+ T cells from blood. The clonotype was recovered from a human donor with juvenile idiopathic arthritis. The chain employs TRBV28 and TRBJ2-7, with D perhaps TRBD2 (6 bases). The DNA of the CDR3 is TGTGCCAGCAGTCCCGGACTAAAGAGGGACGAGCAGTACTTC. It codes for CASSPGLKRDEQYF.